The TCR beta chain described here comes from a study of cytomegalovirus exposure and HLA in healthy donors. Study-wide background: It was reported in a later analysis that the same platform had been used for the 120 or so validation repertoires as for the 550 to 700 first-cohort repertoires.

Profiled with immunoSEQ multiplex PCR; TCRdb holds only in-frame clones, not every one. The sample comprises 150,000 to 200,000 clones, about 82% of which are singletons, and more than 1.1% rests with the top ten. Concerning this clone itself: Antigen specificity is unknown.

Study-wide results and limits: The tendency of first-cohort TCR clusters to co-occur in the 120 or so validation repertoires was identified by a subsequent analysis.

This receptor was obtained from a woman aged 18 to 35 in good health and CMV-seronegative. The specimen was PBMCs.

The CDR3 reads CASSAGGAGSLYGYTF. CDR3 DNA sequence: TGTGCCAGCAGCGCCGGGGGGGCGGGTTCCCTCTATGGCTACACCTTC. The rearrangement joins TRBV13 to TRBJ1-2, with D perhaps matching TRBD1 (6 bases). Germline assignment: CDR1 PRHDT and CDR2 FYEKMQ (reference sequence). V lost 5 bases and J lost 4, with 20 bases in between. The CDR3 consists of 16 residues.